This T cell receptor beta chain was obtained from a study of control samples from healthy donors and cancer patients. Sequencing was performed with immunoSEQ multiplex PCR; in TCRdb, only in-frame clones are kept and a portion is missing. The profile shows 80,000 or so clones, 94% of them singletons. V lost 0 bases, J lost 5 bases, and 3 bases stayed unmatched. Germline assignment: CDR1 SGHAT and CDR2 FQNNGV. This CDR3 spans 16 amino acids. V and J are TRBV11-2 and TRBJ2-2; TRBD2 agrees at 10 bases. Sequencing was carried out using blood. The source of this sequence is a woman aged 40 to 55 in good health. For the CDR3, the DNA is TGTGCCAGCAGCTTAGACGCTAGCGGGAGAACCGGGGAGCTGTTTTTT. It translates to CASSLDASGRTGELFF.